Here is one T cell receptor beta chain with its context. This clonotype was detected many times. Which antigen it targets is not known. No base quality values were provided; no much bigger clone lies one nucleotide off. Stable Graves' hyperthyroidism was defined as the absence of progression to ophthalmopathy over 18 months of follow-up. Hyperthyroidism patients were aged 18 to 65 years and newly diagnosed, with disease duration of less than 2 months. The study excluded patients with uncontrolled infections, other autoimmune diseases, pregnancy or lactation. Clinical symptoms, serum thyroxine and TRAb, thyroid ultrasound, and orbital computed tomography formed the basis for the diagnoses. Ficoll-Paque density gradient centrifugation was used to isolate PBMCs from under 11 ml of fresh peripheral blood. Trizol reagent was used to extract total RNA, and RNA quality was then checked on an Agilent 2100 Bioanalyzer.

TCR beta CDR3 regions were amplified from RNA transcripts. For the first round of RT-PCR on the TCR CDR3, the HTBI primer set was used together with the Qiagen OneStep RT-PCR kit. The libraries were constructed in a second round of multiplex PCR and then size-selected and purified. Libraries were sequenced paired-end with 100 bp reads on an Illumina HiSeq2000. The original methods were these. Raw data were processed with SOAPnuke, discarding reads with adapters, uncalled bases, mean Phred below 15, or no exact constant-primer or identifier match. High-quality paired reads were merged with COPE v1.2.5, and unique nucleotide sequences were defined as clonotypes. Clonotypes were aligned to IMGT TRBV, TRBD and TRBJ reference segments using MiTCR v1.1. The analysis was restricted to V-J combinations with a frequency above 0.0001, which together covered approximately 99% of the repertoires. A TCS score was defined as the ratio of F50 (clonal expansion) to E x V (chaos), with BLOSUM62-based TCRdist applied between CDR3 peptides within each V-J. Welch's t-statistics and random forest reduced just over 500 V-J features to roughly 13, which were used in a naive Bayes classifier (R e1071). Using fastp trimming at Q25 and MiXCR clonotype assembly, TCRdb reanalyzed the public sequencing data and kept in-frame beta chains. Every entry covers one CDR3 protein and lists the most common genes and DNA from its rows. TCRdb's processing, not the study's, gives the V and J calls here. The sample records about 210,000 distinct CDR3 sequences, 17% of which are singletons. 50% of the sample lies in the top ten.

The data belong to a study of T cells in Graves' hyperthyroidism and ophthalmopathy (dated by TCRdb to about 2019). Study-level background: Peripheral blood samples were taken at initial diagnosis, before any treatment was given. Following sampling, methimazole starting at 30 mg daily was given to hyperthyroidism patients, and high-dose intravenous methylprednisolone was given to ophthalmopathy patients. To identify TCR V-J signatures that set the groups apart, the researchers used a discovery cohort of about a hundred patients, made up of about 44 with Graves' ophthalmopathy and some 60 with stable Graves' hyperthyroidism. The paper reports TCR Vbeta CDR3 sequencing of some 140 peripheral blood samples: around 45 ophthalmopathy, fewer than 80 hyperthyroidism and some 17 progressor patients. The study also compared thyroid tissue and blood T-cell repertoires from five or six Graves' hyperthyroidism patients. An independent validation cohort of under 20 hyperthyroidism patients and over 15 patients who later progressed to ophthalmopathy tested prospective prediction of ophthalmopathy. The 100 discovery patients were randomly divided into training and test sets at a 7:3 ratio.

The paper as a whole reports these results and caveats: In validation, progression to ophthalmopathy was predicted by the model with approximately 67% sensitivity and 72% to 85% specificity, a median of about 6.4 months before onset. Most expanded thyroid clonotypes (frequency above 0.001) were also detected in blood, a finding suggesting that blood repertoires may reflect thyroid immune responses. No statistical method was used to set the sample size in advance, and investigators knew the group allocation. In cross-validation, a model built on a 13 V-J signature told ophthalmopathy apart from stable hyperthyroidism with roughly 87% sensitivity and roughly 83% specificity, and in testing the same model reached 80%/75%.

V is shortened by 6 bases, J by 2 bases, and the region joining them spans 17 bases. There are 15 amino acids in the CDR3, from cysteine to phenylalanine inclusive. Only CDR3 DNA remains: 45 bases, in frame from the first base. In the germline V gene, CDR1 corresponds to MDHEN and CDR2 to SYDVKM. The rearrangement combines TRBV28 with TRBJ2-7, and TRBD2 may be the D gene, going by 5 matching bases. Sequenced sample: blood. The receptor was derived from a man aged 50 to 60 with Graves' hyperthyroidism. In nucleotide form, the sequence is TGTGCCAGCAGGGATGGAGGACGGGGAACCTACGAGCAGTACTTC. Its protein product is CASRDGGRGTYEQYF. The entire variable domain, with the stretches around the CDR3 drawn from the reference TRBV28 and TRBJ2-7 proteins, is DVKVTQSSRYLVKRTGEKVFLECVQDMDHENMFWYRQDPGLGLRLIYFSYDVKMKEKGDIPEGYSVSREKKERFSLILESASTNQTSMYLCASRDGGRGTYEQYFGPGTRLTVT.